This entry lists 5 T cell receptor beta chains sequenced from one sample in a study of blood T cell repertoires in COVID-19. Here immunoSEQ multiplex PCR was the method, and the copy in TCRdb shows in-frame clones only, minus some. The data show approximately 100,000 clones, with about 86% seen just once and about 3% held by the top ten. The sequenced sample consisted of peripheral blood. Receptors were obtained from a human donor in a cohort sampled during active COVID-19.

This chain uses TRBV29-1 with TRBJ2-7, with a weak D call TRBD2 (6 bases). The length of the CDR3 is 14 residues. Germline V gene data show CDR1 as SQVTM and CDR2 as ANQGSEA. The V end lost 0 bases, the J end lost 1 base, and 10 bases lay between the germline ends. The CDR3 DNA reads TGCAGCGTTGAAGAGCGGGGCCGTTCCTACGAGCAGTACTTC. This codes for CSVEERGRSYEQYF.

The chain has TRBV4-2 and TRBJ2-7; TRBD2 agrees at 9 bases. The germline V gene encodes CDR1 LGHNA and CDR2 YNFKEQ. This CDR3 has 17 residues. Unmatched junction bases numbered 10, after V lost 1 base and J lost 3 bases. CDR3 nucleotides: TGTGCCAGCAGCCAAGCATGGGCTAGCGGGGAACTCTACGAGCAGTACTTC. As protein: CASSQAWASGELYEQYF.

The chain is built from TRBV4-3 and TRBJ1-4; D not certain. This CDR3 region has 15 residues. Trimming stripped 4 bases from V and 8 bases from J, with 17 bases between. Germline loops: CDR1 LGHNA, CDR2 YSLEER. The CDR3 region is CASSPFGMAGEKLFF. The DNA of the CDR3 is TGCGCCAGCAGCCCTTTCGGGATGGCGGGAGAAAAACTGTTTTTT.

The V and J genes are TRBV7-2 and TRBJ2-3; TRBD2 matches 7 bases. Germline V gives CDR1 SGHTA, CDR2 FQGNSA. The V segment lost 5 bases and the J segment 0 bases; nucleotides outside the gene matches: 8. The CDR3 sequence is 16 residues long. The CDR3 reads CASSPSGLSSTDTQYF. For the CDR3, the DNA is TGTGCCAGCAGCCCTAGCGGACTTTCTAGCACAGATACGCAGTATTTT.

V usage is TRBV5-1 and J usage is TRBJ1-6, with D possibly being TRBD1 (6 bases). Germline assignment: CDR1 SGHRS and CDR2 YFSETQ. This CDR3 has 14 residues. V was shortened by 4 bases and J by 8 bases, with 13 bases between the two germline ends. DNA of the CDR3: TGCGCCAGCAGCGAGAACCCAGGGGATTCACCCCTCCACTTT. This translates into CASSENPGDSPLHF.